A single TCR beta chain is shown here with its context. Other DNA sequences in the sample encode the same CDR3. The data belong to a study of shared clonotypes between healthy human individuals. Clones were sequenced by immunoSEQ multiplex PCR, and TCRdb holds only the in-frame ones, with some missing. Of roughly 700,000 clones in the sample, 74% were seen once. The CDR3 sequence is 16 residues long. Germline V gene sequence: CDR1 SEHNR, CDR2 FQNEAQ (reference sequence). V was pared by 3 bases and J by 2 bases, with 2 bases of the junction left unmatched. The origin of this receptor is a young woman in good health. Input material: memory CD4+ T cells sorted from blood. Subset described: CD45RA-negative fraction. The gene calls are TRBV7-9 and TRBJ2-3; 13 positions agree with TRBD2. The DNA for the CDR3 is TGTGCCAGCAGCTTGGGACTAGCGGGATTCACAGATACGCAGTATTTT. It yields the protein CASSLGLAGFTDTQYF.